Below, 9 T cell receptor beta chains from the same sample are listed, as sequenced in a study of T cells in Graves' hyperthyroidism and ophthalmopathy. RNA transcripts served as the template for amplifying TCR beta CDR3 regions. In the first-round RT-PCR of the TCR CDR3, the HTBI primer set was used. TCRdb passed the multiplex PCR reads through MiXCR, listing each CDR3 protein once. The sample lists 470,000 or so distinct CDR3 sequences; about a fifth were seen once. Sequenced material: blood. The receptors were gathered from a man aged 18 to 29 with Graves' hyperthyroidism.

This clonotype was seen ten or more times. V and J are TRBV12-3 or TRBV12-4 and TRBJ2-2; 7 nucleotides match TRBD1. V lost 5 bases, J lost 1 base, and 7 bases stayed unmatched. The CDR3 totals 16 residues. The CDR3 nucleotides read TGTGCCAGCAGTCCGATCAGGGGGAGGAACACCGGGGAGCTGTTTTTT. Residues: CASSPIRGRNTGELFF.

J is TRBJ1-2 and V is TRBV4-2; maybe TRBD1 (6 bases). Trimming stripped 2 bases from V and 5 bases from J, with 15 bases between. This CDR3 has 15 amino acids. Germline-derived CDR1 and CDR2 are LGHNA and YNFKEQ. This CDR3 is CASSQNRVLLYGYTF. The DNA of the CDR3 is TGTGCCAGCAGCCAAAACAGGGTCCTTCTTTATGGCTACACCTTC.

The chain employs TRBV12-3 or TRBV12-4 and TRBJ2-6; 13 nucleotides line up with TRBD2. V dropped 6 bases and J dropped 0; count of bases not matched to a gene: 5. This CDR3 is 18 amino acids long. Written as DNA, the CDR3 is TGTGCCAGCAGCTCCGGGACTAGCGGGGTCTCTGGGGCCAACGTCCTGACTTTC. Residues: CASSSGTSGVSGANVLTF.

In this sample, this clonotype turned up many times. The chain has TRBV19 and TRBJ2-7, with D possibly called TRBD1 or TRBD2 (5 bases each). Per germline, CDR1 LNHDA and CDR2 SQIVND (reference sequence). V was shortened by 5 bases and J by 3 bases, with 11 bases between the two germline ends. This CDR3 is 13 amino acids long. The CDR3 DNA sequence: TGTGCCAGTAGTGAAGGGACGGGCTACGAGCAGTACTTC. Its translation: CASSEGTGYEQYF. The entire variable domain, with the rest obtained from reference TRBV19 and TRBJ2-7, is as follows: DGGITQSPKYLFRKEGQNVTLSCEQNLNHDAMYWYRQDPGQGLRLIYYSQIVNDFQKGDIAEGYSVSREKKESFPLTVTSAQKNPTAFYLCASSEGTGYEQYFGPGTRLTVT.

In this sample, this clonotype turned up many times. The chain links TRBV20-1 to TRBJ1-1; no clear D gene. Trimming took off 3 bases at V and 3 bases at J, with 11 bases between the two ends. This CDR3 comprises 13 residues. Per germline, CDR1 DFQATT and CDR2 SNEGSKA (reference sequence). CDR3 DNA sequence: TGCAGTGCTAGCGGGCAGACCCACACTGAAGCTTTCTTT. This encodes CSASGQTHTEAFF.

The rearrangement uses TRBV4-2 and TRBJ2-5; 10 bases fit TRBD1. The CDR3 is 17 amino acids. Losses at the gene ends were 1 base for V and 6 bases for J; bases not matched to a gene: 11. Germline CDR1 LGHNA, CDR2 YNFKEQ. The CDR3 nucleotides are TGTGCCAGCAGCCAAGGCTTTGGGGGACAGGGGCGAAAGACCCAGTACTTC. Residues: CASSQGFGGQGRKTQYF.

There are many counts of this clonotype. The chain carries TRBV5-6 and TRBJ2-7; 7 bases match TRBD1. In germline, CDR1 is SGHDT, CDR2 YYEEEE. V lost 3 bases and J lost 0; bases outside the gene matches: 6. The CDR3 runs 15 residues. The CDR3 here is CASSSAGTASYEQYF. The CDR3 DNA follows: TGTGCCAGCAGCTCCGCCGGGACAGCCTCCTACGAGCAGTACTTC.

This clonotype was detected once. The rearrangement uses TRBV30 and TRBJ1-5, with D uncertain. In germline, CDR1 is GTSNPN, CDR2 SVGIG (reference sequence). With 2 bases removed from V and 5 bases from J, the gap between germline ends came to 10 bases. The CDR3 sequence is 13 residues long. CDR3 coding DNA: TGTGCCTGGAGTTTTGGCCCTGATCAGCCCCAGCATTTT. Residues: CAWSFGPDQPQHF. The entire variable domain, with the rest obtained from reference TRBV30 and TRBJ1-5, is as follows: SQTIHQWPATLVQPVGSPLSLECTVEGTSNPNLYWYRQAAGRGLQLLFYSVGIGQISSEVPQNLSASRPQDRQFILSSKKLLLSDSGFYLCAWSFGPDQPQHFGDGTRLSIL.

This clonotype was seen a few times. The CDR3 is CASSLPPTGSKYEQYF. CDR3 bases: TGCGCCAGCAGTCTACCTCCTACAGGGTCCAAGTACGAGCAGTACTTC. The gene calls are TRBV5-1 and TRBJ2-7; the D gene is possibly TRBD1 (6 bases). The germline gives CDR1 SGHRS, CDR2 YFSETQ. Between the trimmed V and J ends, which lost 5 bases and 4 bases, there was a span of 22 bases. The CDR3 covers 16 residues.